This record concerns one TCR beta chain sequence. Its antigen is still unknown. No base quality values were provided; no much bigger clone lies one nucleotide off. The sample is drawn from a study of blood T cell repertoires in COVID-19 (dated by TCRdb to about 2020). The study in broad terms: Collaborator samples came from the United States, Italy and Spain and covered acute and convalescent phases of COVID-19. The prospective study material was composed of cDNA or gDNA derived from T cells, B-cell-depleted T cells, or PBMCs. Subjects who had been exposed to COVID-19, were actively infected with it, or had recovered from it provided the deeply sampled blood TCRbeta repertoires that made up the dataset. The repertoires were released in a freely available public database intended as a resource for research on the immune response to SARS-CoV-2. The samples were drawn from two sources: the first 160 participants of the ongoing ImmuneRACE study, and some 1,300 subjects contributed by 6 global collaborators. A de-identified subject ID, COVID-19 status, age in years and sex were almost always included in the sample metadata. Where available, HLA class I and class II types were taken from metadata supplied by the sample provider and were not determined by assay-based typing. Overall study results and their limits: Clinical and demographic metadata were provided uncurated, with the amount varying by source and participant.

Collaborating institutions collected whole blood in K2EDTA tubes following their own protocols. For TCRbeta analysis, collaborators shipped samples in one of three forms: frozen whole blood, isolated PBMCs, or DNA extracted from either of those sample types. The immunoSEQ Assay, a bias-controlled multiplex PCR, was used to amplify TCRbeta CDR3 regions from genomic DNA. For the original study's pipeline: Nucleated cell counts per sample were estimated from amplification of reference gene primers within the assay. To quantify the absolute abundance of each unique TCRbeta CDR3 rearrangement, sequence reads were collapsed and filtered. For each sample, productive Simpson clonality was calculated as the square root of Simpson's diversity index over productive rearrangements. The source is immuneACCESS, and TCRdb retained only in-frame sequences with V and J called. Part of the clones is not carried over; for the studies checked, unresolved V genes explain less than half of this, and the remainder is unexplained. V, J and clone size were drawn from that table, and D and trimming were deduced from the DNA. The table for this sample lists tens of thousands of clones; over 80% of them were counted only once. Of the sample, around 7.7% is held by the ten largest clones.

A distance of 16 bases separates the germline ends of V and J, which lose 0 bases and 4 bases respectively. The germline V gene provides CDR1 SGHAT and CDR2 FQNNGV. CDR3 length: 17 amino acids, cysteine to phenylalanine. Only CDR3 DNA is held: 51 bases, read in frame from base 1. Source material: peripheral blood. The V gene is TRBV11-2 and the J gene is TRBJ1-3; the D gene lacks a confident call. This TCR was recovered from a human donor with active COVID-19. The donor label of this sample is uncertain. For the CDR3, the sequence is CASSLDVGALFGNTIYF. At the DNA level, the sequence is TGTGCCAGCAGCTTAGATGTAGGAGCCCTATTCGGAAACACCATATATTTT.